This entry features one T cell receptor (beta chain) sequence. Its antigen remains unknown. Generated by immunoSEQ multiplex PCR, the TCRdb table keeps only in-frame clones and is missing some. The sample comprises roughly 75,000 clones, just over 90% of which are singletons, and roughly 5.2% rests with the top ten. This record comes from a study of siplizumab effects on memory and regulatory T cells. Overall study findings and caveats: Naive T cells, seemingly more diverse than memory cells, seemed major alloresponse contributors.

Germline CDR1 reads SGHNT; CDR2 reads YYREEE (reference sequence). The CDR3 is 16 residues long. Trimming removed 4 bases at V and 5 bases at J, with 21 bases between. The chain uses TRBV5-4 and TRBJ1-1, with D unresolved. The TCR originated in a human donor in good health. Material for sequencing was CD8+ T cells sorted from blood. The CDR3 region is CASSIDTRGMVTEAFF. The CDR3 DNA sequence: TGTGCCAGCAGCATAGATACACGGGGAATGGTGACTGAAGCTTTCTTT.